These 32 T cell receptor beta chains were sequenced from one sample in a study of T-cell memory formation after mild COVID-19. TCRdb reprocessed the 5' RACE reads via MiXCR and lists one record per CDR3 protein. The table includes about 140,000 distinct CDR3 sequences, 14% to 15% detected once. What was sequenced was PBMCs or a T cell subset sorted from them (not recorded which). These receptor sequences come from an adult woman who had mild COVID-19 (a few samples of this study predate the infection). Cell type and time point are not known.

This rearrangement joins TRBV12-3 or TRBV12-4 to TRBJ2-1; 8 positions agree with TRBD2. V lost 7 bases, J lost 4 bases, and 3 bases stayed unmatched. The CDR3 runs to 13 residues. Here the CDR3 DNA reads TGTGCCAGCACCTTAGCGGGGTACAATGAGCAGTTCTTC. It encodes CASTLAGYNEQFF.

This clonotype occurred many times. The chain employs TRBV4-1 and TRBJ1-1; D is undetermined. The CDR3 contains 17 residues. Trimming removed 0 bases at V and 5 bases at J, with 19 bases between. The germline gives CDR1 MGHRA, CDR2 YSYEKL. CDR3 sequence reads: CASSQEVVAGVGTEAFF. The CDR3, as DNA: TGCGCCAGCAGCCAAGAAGTGGTTGCAGGAGTTGGGACTGAAGCTTTCTTT.

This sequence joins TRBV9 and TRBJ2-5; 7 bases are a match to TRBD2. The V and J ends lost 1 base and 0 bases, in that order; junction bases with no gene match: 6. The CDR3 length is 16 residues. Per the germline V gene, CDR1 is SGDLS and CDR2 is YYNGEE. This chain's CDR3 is CASSVNGGRYQETQYF. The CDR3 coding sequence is TGTGCCAGCAGCGTAAACGGGGGGAGATACCAAGAGACCCAGTACTTC. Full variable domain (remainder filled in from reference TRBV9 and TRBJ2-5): DSGVTQTPKHLITATGQRVTLRCSPRSGDLSVYWYQQSLDQGLQFLIQYYNGEERAKGNILERFSAQQFPDLHSELNLSSLELGDSALYFCASSVNGGRYQETQYFGPGTRLLVL.

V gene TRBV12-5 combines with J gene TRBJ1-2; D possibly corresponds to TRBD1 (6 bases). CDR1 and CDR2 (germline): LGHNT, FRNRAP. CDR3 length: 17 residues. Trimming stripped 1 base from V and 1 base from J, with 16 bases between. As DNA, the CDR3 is TGTGCTAGTGGTTTGGACCCCGGGACAAATATTAACTATGGCTACACCTTC. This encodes CASGLDPGTNINYGYTF.

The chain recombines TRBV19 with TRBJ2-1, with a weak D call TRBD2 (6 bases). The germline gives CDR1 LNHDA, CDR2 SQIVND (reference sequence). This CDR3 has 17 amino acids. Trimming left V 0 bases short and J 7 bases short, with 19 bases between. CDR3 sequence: CASSIDTSNILRNEQFF. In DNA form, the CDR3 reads TGTGCCAGTAGTATAGATACTAGCAACATCTTAAGGAATGAGCAGTTCTTC.

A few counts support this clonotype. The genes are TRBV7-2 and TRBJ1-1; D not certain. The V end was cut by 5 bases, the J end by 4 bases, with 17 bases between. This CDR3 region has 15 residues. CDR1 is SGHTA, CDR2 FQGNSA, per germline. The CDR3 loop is CASSAEGLRATEAFF. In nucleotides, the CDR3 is TGTGCCAGCAGCGCAGAAGGTTTGCGGGCCACTGAAGCTTTCTTT.

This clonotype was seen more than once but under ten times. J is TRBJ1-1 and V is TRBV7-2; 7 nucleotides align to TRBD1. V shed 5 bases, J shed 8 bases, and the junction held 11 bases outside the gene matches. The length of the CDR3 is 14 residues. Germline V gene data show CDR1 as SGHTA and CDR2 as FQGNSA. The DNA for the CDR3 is TGTGCCAGCAGCGTCAGCGGACAGGTTTGGGAAGCTTTCTTT. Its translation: CASSVSGQVWEAFF.

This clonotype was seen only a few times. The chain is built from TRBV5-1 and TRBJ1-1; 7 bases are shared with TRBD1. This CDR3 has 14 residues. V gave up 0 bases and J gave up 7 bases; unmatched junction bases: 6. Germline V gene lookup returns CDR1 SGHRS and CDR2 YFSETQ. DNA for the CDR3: TGCGCCAGCAGCTTGGGACAGGGAGAGGTTGAAGCTTTCTTT. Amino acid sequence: CASSLGQGEVEAFF.

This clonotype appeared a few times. The CDR3 here is CASSQAALGQGGFGGQPQHF. As DNA, the CDR3 is TGCGCCAGCAGCCAAGCCGCTCTGGGACAGGGAGGTTTTGGCGGTCAGCCCCAGCATTTT. J is TRBJ1-5 and V is TRBV4-1; 9 bases are a match to TRBD1. The CDR3 runs 20 residues. Losses at the gene ends were 1 base for V and 6 bases for J; bases not matched to a gene: 19. The germline V gene encodes CDR1 MGHRA and CDR2 YSYEKL.

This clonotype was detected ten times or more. This chain's CDR3 is CSASGGASYNEQFF. The CDR3 region has the DNA TGCAGTGCTAGCGGGGGGGCTTCCTACAATGAGCAGTTCTTC. The genes are TRBV20-1 and TRBJ2-1; 8 nucleotides line up with TRBD2. V lost 3 bases, J lost 1 base, and 2 bases stayed unmatched. This CDR3 comprises 14 residues. Germline-derived CDR1 and CDR2 are DFQATT and SNEGSKA (reference sequence).

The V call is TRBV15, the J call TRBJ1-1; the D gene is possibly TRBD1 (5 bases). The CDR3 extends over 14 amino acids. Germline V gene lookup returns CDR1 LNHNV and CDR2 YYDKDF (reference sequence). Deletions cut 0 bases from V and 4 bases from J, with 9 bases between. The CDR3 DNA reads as TGTGCCACCAGCAGAGAACCAGGGCTCACTGAAGCTTTCTTT. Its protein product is CATSREPGLTEAFF.

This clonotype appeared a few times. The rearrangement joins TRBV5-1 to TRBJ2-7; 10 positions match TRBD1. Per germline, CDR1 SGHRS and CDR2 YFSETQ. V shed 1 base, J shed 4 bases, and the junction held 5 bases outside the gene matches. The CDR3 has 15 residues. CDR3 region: CASSLWGTGAYEQYF. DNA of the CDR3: TGCGCCAGCAGCTTGTGGGGGACAGGGGCTTACGAGCAGTACTTC.

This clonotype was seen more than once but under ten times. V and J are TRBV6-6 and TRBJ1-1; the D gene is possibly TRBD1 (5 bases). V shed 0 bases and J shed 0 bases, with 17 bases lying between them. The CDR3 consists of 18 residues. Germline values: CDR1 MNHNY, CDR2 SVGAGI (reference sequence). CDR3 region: CASSYSAGALIMNTEAFF. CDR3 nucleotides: TGTGCCAGCAGTTACTCGGCCGGGGCCCTTATAATGAACACTGAAGCTTTCTTT.

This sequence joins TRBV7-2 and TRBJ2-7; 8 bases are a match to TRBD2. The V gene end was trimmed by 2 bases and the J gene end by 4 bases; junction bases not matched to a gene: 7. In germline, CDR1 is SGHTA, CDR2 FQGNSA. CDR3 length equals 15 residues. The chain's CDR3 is CASSLRGRPGYEQYF. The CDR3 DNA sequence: TGTGCCAGCAGCTTACGCGGGAGGCCGGGGTACGAGCAGTACTTC.

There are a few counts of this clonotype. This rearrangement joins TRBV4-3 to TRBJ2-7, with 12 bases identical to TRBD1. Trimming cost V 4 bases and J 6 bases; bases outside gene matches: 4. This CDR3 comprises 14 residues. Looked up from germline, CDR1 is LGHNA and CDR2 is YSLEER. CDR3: CASSPGTGGPEQYF. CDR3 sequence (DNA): TGCGCCAGCAGCCCCGGGACAGGGGGCCCCGAGCAGTACTTC.

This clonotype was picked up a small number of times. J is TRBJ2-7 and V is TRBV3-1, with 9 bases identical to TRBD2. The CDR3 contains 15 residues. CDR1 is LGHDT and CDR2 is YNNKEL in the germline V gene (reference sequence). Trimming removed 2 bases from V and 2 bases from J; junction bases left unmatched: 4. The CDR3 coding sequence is TGTGCCAGCAGCCAACCACTAGCGGGCCCCTACGAGCAGTACTTC. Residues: CASSQPLAGPYEQYF.

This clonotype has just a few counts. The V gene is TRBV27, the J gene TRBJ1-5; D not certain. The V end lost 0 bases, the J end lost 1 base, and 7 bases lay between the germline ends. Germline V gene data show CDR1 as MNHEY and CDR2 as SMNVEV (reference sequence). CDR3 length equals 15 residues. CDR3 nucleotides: TGTGCCAGCAGTTTATCGGGAGGCAGCAATCAGCCCCAGCATTTT. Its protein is CASSLSGGSNQPQHF.

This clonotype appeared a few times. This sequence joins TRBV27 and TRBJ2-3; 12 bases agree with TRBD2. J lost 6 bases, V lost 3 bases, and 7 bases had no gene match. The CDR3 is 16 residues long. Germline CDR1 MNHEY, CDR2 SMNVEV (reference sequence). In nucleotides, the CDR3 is TGTGCCAGCAGTTTTGGGGGGACTAGCGGGTGGGATACGCAGTATTTT. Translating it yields CASSFGGTSGWDTQYF.

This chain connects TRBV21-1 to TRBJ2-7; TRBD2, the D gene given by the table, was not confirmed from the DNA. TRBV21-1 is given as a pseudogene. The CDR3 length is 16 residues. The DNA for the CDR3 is TGTGCCAGCAGCAAATTGGGACTAGCGGATGCCTACGAGCAGTACTTC. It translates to CASSKLGLADAYEQYF.

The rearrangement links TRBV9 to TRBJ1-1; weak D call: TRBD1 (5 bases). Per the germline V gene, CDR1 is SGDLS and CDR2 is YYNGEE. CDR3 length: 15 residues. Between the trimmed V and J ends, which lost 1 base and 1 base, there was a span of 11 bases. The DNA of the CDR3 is TGTGCCAGCAGCGTATACGGGACGGGGAACACTGAAGCTTTCTTT. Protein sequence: CASSVYGTGNTEAFF.

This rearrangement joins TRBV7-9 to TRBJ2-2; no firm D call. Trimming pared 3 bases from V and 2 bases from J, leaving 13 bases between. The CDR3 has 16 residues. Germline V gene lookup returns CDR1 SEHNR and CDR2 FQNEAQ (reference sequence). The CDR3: CASSLGIAPNTGELFF. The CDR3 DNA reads TGTGCCAGCAGCTTGGGGATCGCGCCTAACACCGGGGAGCTGTTTTTT.

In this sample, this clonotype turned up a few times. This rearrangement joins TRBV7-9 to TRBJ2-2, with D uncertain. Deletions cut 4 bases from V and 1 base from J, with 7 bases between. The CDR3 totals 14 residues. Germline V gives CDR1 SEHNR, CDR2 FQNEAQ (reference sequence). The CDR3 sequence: CASSSPRNTGELFF. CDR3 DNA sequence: TGTGCCAGCAGCTCCCCTCGGAACACCGGGGAGCTGTTTTTT.

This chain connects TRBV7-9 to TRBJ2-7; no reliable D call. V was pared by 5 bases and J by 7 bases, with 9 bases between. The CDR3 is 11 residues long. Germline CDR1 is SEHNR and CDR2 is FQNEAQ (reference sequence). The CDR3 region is CASSTVNEQYF. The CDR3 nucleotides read TGTGCCAGCAGCACCGTGAATGAGCAGTACTTC.

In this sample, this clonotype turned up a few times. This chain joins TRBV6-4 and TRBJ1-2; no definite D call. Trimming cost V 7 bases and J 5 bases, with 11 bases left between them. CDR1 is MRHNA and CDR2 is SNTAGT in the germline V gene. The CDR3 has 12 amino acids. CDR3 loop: CASNPGPYGYTF. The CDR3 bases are TGTGCCAGCAACCCGGGCCCTTATGGCTACACCTTC.

The CDR3 DNA reads TGCGCCAGCAGCTCGGGACAGGGGCCTCCGGGGGAGACCCAGTACTTC. The encoded protein is CASSSGQGPPGETQYF. The chain links TRBV5-1 to TRBJ2-5; 10 bases align to TRBD1. CDR3 length: 16 amino acids. With V trimmed by 3 bases and J by 5 bases, 10 bases remained unmatched. The germline CDR1 and CDR2 sequences are SGHRS and YFSETQ.

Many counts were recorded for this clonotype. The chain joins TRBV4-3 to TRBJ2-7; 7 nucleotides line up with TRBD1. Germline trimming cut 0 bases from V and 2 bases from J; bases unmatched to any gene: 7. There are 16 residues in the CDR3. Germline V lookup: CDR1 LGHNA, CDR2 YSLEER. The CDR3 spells CASSQDLDRVPYEQYF. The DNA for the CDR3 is TGCGCCAGCAGCCAAGATCTTGACAGGGTGCCCTACGAGCAGTACTTC.

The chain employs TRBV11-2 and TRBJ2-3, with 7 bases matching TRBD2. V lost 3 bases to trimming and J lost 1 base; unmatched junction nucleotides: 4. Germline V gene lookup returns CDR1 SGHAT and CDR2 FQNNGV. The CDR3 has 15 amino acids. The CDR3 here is CASSFGGGRTDTQYF. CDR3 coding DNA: TGTGCCAGCAGCTTTGGGGGGGGACGCACAGATACGCAGTATTTT.

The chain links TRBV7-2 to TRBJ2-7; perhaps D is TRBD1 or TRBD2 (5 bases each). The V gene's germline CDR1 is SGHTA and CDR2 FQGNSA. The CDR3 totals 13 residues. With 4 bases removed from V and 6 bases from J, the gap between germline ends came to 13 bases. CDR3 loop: CASSSWLGVEQYF. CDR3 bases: TGTGCCAGCAGCTCGTGGTTGGGGGTCGAGCAGTACTTC.

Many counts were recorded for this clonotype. DNA for the CDR3: TGTGCCAGCAACAGGGACAGAGCCCACGAGCAGTACTTC. Translating gives CASNRDRAHEQYF. The chain couples TRBV7-9 to TRBJ2-7; 7 bases are shared with TRBD1. CDR3 size: 13 residues. V dropped 7 bases and J dropped 5; count of bases not matched to a gene: 8. CDR1 and CDR2 (germline): SEHNR, FQNEAQ (reference sequence).

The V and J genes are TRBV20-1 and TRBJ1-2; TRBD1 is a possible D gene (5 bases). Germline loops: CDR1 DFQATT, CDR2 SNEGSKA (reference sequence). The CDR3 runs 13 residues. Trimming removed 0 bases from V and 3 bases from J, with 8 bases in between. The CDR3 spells CSARDPTDYGYTF. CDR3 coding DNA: TGCAGTGCTAGAGATCCGACAGACTATGGCTACACCTTC.

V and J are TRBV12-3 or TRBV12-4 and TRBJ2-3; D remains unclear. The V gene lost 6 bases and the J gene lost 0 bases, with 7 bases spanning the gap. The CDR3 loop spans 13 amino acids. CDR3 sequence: CASRYSSTDTQYF. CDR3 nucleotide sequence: TGTGCCAGCAGATATTCTAGCACAGATACGCAGTATTTT.

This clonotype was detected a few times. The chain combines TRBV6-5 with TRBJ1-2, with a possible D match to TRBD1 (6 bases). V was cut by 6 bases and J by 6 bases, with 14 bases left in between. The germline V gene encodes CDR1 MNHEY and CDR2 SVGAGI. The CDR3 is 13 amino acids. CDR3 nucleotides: TGTGCCAGCAGCCAACCGGGGGCGGATGGCTACACCTTC. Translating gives CASSQPGADGYTF.